Reported below is one T cell receptor (beta chain). Its binding antigen is unknown. Per-base quality was not reported, and no clone a single base away is much larger than it. To demonstrate the VDJtools post-analysis software, TCR beta repertoires were profiled from the peripheral blood of about 13 young patients with multiple sclerosis. The multiple sclerosis patients were children and adolescents ranging in age from about 6 to 16 years. Libraries were constructed by PCR. The instrument was an Illumina HiSeq 2500. To reduce PCR and sequencing biases, unique molecular identifiers were incorporated into the TCR beta cDNA libraries. Per 1 to 10 million input T cells, approximately 500,000 cDNA molecules were obtained, such that each molecule approximated one T cell. Patient libraries were prepared and sequenced with the same protocol used for the earlier healthy control dataset. Samples belonging to the same batch were prepared together, multiplexed and sequenced on a shared HiSeq lane. The original methods were these. MIGEC was used to process the raw barcoded reads, and molecular identifier groups with only a single read were discarded before consensus assembly and CDR3 extraction. VDJtools was used for post-analysis of the clonotype tables, with diversity normalized by down-sampling every dataset to the smallest sample size. To correct batch-related cross-sample contamination, repertoire overlap clustering matched CDR3 amino acid sequences but not nucleotide sequences. TCRdb's own reprocessing of the public reads used fastp at Q25 and MiXCR and kept productive beta chains. Every distinct CDR3 protein forms one entry, paired with its most common genes and DNA. TCRdb's processing, not the authors', yielded these V and J calls. This sample gives 650,000 to 850,000 distinct CDR3 sequences in total; about 45% of them show up just once. 4% to 5% of the sample lies in the top ten.

This record belongs to a study of post-analysis software for immune sequencing data (dated by TCRdb to 2013 to 2016). Study-wide context: Relapsing-remitting, secondary progressive and progressive-relapsing multiple sclerosis were recorded as disease courses, and subtype annotation was lacking for some patients. Patient repertoires were compared against 11 previously published healthy control repertoires from donors aged about 6 to 25 years. A subset of samples was prepared in parallel using single-end sample barcoding, then pooled and co-amplified after Illumina adapter ligation. Study-level results and caveats: Direct clustering with F measure showed strong co-clustering of samples prepared in the same batch, prompting a batch-effect correction. The multiple sclerosis patient group was slightly younger than the control group. Normalized Chao1 diversity was significantly lower in multiple sclerosis patients than controls, suggesting substantial peripheral T-cell clonal expansion.

This receptor was obtained from a girl aged 10-17 years with multiple sclerosis. Sequencing was performed on blood.

The CDR3 here reads CASSDEGLGNEQFF. The nucleotide sequence reads as follows: TGTGCCAGCAGTGACGAGGGTTTGGGCAATGAGCAGTTCTTC. The chain joins TRBV2 to TRBJ2-1, with TRBD2 perhaps the D gene, on 5 matching bases. V was cut back by 3 bases and J by 6 bases, leaving a gap of 12 bases between them. Spanning cysteine to phenylalanine, the CDR3 consists of 14 amino acids. Left in the record is the CDR3 DNA by itself, 42 bases read in frame from the first base. The germline V gene encodes CDR1 SNHLY and CDR2 FYNNEI. This CDR3, with the reference TRBV2 and TRBJ2-1 proteins standing in past its ends, gives the full variable domain EPEVTQTPSHQVTQMGQEVILRCVPISNHLYFYWYRQILGQKVEFLVSFYNNEISEKSEIFDDQFSVERPDGSNFTLKIRSTKLEDSAMYFCASSDEGLGNEQFFGPGTRLTVL.